This T cell receptor (beta chain) was sequenced in a study of blood T cell repertoires in COVID-19. In the original analysis: The assay estimated nucleated cells by amplifying reference gene primers. Repertoires were generated with immunoSEQ multiplex PCR, while TCRdb's copy carries only in-frame clones and drops some. That table gives V, J and clone size, and the DNA gave D and trimming. The sample includes 30,000 to 40,000 clones, 80% to 90% seen only once; the top ten take roughly 13%. This CDR3 contains 14 residues. The germline V gene has CDR1 MDHEN and CDR2 SYDVKM. Trimming took 6 bases from V and 8 from J; bases not matched to a gene: 9.

The chain recombines TRBV28 with TRBJ1-4; TRBD1 agrees at 7 bases. The sample consisted of peripheral blood. The receptor was derived from a man aged 60 to 75 with active COVID-19. The CDR3 bases are TGTGCCAGCAGCGGTGACAGGGCGGGGGAAAAACTGTTTTTT. It specifies CASSGDRAGEKLFF.